A selection of T cell receptor beta chains follows, all from one sample in a study of cytomegalovirus exposure and HLA in healthy donors. Repertoires were generated with immunoSEQ multiplex PCR, while TCRdb's copy carries only in-frame clones and drops some. This repertoire shows approximately 200,000 clones, roughly 83% found once; its top ten account for around 1.5%. Material: PBMCs. These receptor sequences come from a girl between 10 and 17 years old in good health and CMV-seronegative. The CDR3 runs from the conserved cysteine through the conserved F or W. The D gene is left open where the match is weak. Expanded clones are given a class, and other clones once, few, many or no size at all.

j_gene: TRBJ1-2
v_gene: TRBV2
abundance: .
d_gene: .
CDR3aa: CASSEPNGRGPSDSANYGYTF
CDR3nt: TGTGCCAGCAGTGAACCAAACGGCAGGGGTCCTTCCGACTCAGCTAACTATGGCTACACCTTC

j_gene: TRBJ1-1
v_gene: TRBV6-6
abundance: .
d_gene: TRBD1
CDR3aa: CASSRYGDRVNTEAFF
CDR3nt: TGTGCCAGCAGTAGATATGGGGACAGGGTGAACACTGAAGCTTTCTTT

j_gene: TRBJ1-2
v_gene: TRBV28
abundance: once
d_gene: .
CDR3aa: CASVSGGAYLGYTF
CDR3nt: TGTGCCAGCGTTTCTGGGGGCGCCTACTTAGGCTACACCTTC

j_gene: TRBJ2-1
v_gene: TRBV6-6
abundance: .
d_gene: .
CDR3aa: CASSWFEGLFEQFF
CDR3nt: TGTGCCAGCAGTTGGTTCGAGGGTCTTTTTGAGCAGTTCTTC

j_gene: TRBJ2-7
v_gene: TRBV19
abundance: .
d_gene: .
CDR3aa: CASSEGGGYEQYF
CDR3nt: TGTGCCAGTAGTGAGGGGGGGGGTTACGAGCAGTACTTC

j_gene: TRBJ1-6
v_gene: TRBV11-2
abundance: .
d_gene: .
CDR3aa: CASSFGNSPLHF
CDR3nt: TGTGCCAGCAGCTTCGGGAATTCACCCCTCCACTTT

j_gene: TRBJ1-1
v_gene: TRBV7-9
abundance: .
d_gene: .
CDR3aa: CASSPAARGAFF
CDR3nt: TGTGCCAGCAGCCCAGCAGCCCGCGGGGCTTTCTTT

j_gene: TRBJ2-6
v_gene: TRBV2
abundance: .
d_gene: .
CDR3aa: CASKSSGANVLTF
CDR3nt: TGTGCCAGCAAGAGCTCTGGGGCCAACGTCCTGACTTTC

j_gene: TRBJ2-7
v_gene: TRBV2
abundance: .
d_gene: .
CDR3aa: CASSSRNGDSDF
CDR3nt: TGTGCCAGCAGTTCGCGGAATGGGGACTCAGACTTC

j_gene: TRBJ1-5
v_gene: TRBV20-1
abundance: .
d_gene: .
CDR3aa: CSAGPPQHF
CDR3nt: TGCAGTGCTGGGCCGCCCCAGCATTTT

j_gene: TRBJ1-1
v_gene: TRBV6-5
abundance: .
d_gene: .
CDR3aa: CASRYARGTEAFF
CDR3nt: TGTGCCAGCAGATACGCAAGGGGCACTGAAGCTTTCTTT

j_gene: TRBJ1-5
v_gene: TRBV19
abundance: .
d_gene: TRBD1
CDR3aa: CASSTNRGQPQHF
CDR3nt: TGTGCCAGTAGTACGAACAGGGGTCAGCCCCAGCATTTT

j_gene: TRBJ2-3
v_gene: TRBV6-4
abundance: .
d_gene: TRBD2
CDR3aa: CASSDSPSGGSTDTQYF
CDR3nt: TGTGCCAGCAGTGACTCGCCTAGCGGGGGATCCACAGATACGCAGTATTTT

j_gene: TRBJ2-6
v_gene: TRBV5-4
abundance: .
d_gene: TRBD2
CDR3aa: CAAGTSRNSGANVLTF
CDR3nt: TGTGCCGCGGGGACTAGCCGAAACTCTGGGGCCAACGTCCTGACTTTC

j_gene: TRBJ1-3
v_gene: TRBV7-2
abundance: .
d_gene: .
CDR3aa: CASSRSQNSGNTIYF
CDR3nt: TGTGCCAGCAGTCGTAGCCAGAACTCTGGAAACACCATATATTTT

j_gene: TRBJ1-2
v_gene: TRBV19
abundance: .
d_gene: .
CDR3aa: CASSIDLSQGRIYGYTF
CDR3nt: TGTGCCAGTAGTATAGATCTATCTCAGGGGCGGATCTATGGCTACACCTTC

j_gene: TRBJ1-2
v_gene: TRBV4-1
abundance: .
d_gene: TRBD1
CDR3aa: CASSQVLALRGLSIYGYTF
CDR3nt: TGCGCCAGCAGCCAAGTCTTGGCCCTAAGGGGGCTCTCTATCTATGGCTACACCTTC

j_gene: TRBJ1-1
v_gene: TRBV11-1
abundance: .
d_gene: .
CDR3aa: CASSRVPGYNTEAFF
CDR3nt: TGTGCCAGCAGCAGAGTTCCGGGTTACAACACTGAAGCTTTCTTT

j_gene: TRBJ2-2
v_gene: TRBV28
abundance: .
d_gene: .
CDR3aa: CASSLLVAGNTGELFF
CDR3nt: TGTGCCAGCAGTTTATTGGTGGCGGGAAACACCGGGGAGCTGTTTTTT

j_gene: TRBJ2-3
v_gene: TRBV7-2
abundance: .
d_gene: TRBD2
CDR3aa: CASSLVPSGGTDTQYF
CDR3nt: TGTGCCAGCAGCTTAGTTCCTAGCGGGGGGACAGATACGCAGTATTTT

j_gene: TRBJ2-7
v_gene: TRBV6-6
abundance: .
d_gene: .
CDR3aa: CASKPPGVSYEQYF
CDR3nt: TGTGCCAGCAAACCCCCAGGGGTCTCCTACGAGCAGTACTTC

j_gene: TRBJ2-1
v_gene: TRBV7-3
abundance: .
d_gene: TRBD2
CDR3aa: CASSQPGLAGGPNEQFF
CDR3nt: TGTGCCAGCAGCCAACCCGGACTAGCGGGGGGGCCCAATGAGCAGTTCTTC

j_gene: TRBJ2-3
v_gene: TRBV28
abundance: .
d_gene: .
CDR3aa: CASRIQGRTDTQYF
CDR3nt: TGTGCCAGCAGAATACAGGGCCGCACAGATACGCAGTATTTT

j_gene: TRBJ1-2
v_gene: TRBV28
abundance: .
d_gene: .
CDR3aa: CASSWLAGNYGYTF
CDR3nt: TGTGCCAGCAGTTGGCTGGCAGGCAACTATGGCTACACCTTC

j_gene: TRBJ1-2
v_gene: TRBV29-1
abundance: once
d_gene: TRBD1
CDR3aa: CSVEGQAYGYTF
CDR3nt: TGCAGCGTTGAGGGACAGGCTTATGGCTACACCTTC

j_gene: TRBJ2-1
v_gene: TRBV4-1
abundance: .
d_gene: TRBD2
CDR3aa: CASSQFGLAGAEEQFF
CDR3nt: TGCGCCAGCAGCCAATTTGGACTAGCGGGAGCCGAGGAGCAGTTCTTC

j_gene: TRBJ1-4
v_gene: TRBV7-3
abundance: .
d_gene: TRBD1
CDR3aa: CASSLGQDANEKLFF
CDR3nt: TGTGCCAGCAGCTTAGGACAGGACGCTAATGAAAAACTGTTTTTT

j_gene: TRBJ2-1
v_gene: TRBV29-1
abundance: few
d_gene: .
CDR3aa: CSVPGFSNEQFF
CDR3nt: TGCAGCGTCCCCGGTTTTTCGAATGAGCAGTTCTTC

j_gene: TRBJ1-5
v_gene: TRBV6-5
abundance: few
d_gene: TRBD1
CDR3aa: CASSLSDRLNQPQHF
CDR3nt: TGTGCCAGCAGTTTATCGGACAGGCTTAATCAGCCCCAGCATTTT

j_gene: TRBJ1-2
v_gene: TRBV7-2
abundance: .
d_gene: TRBD1
CDR3aa: CASSLAFRPGTGGAQIF
CDR3nt: TGTGCCAGCAGCTTAGCTTTCCGACCCGGGACAGGGGGCGCTCAGATCTTC

j_gene: TRBJ2-7
v_gene: TRBV15
abundance: .
d_gene: .
CDR3aa: CATSRDERRTSYEQYF
CDR3nt: TGTGCCACCAGCAGAGATGAGAGGAGGACTTCCTACGAGCAGTACTTC